The subject of this entry is one T cell receptor (beta chain). Its antigen is not known. Assay execution took place at the deep level. Replicate PCRs run on sorted subsets employed 200 ng DNA, 25,000 to 35,000 T cell genomes. The assay was immunoSEQ multiplex PCR, and TCRdb's table has in-frame clones only and misses some. The sample lists some 2.1 million clones, around 93% occurring once. The data were obtained in a study of shared clonotypes between healthy human individuals. Regarding the study as a whole: Larger estimated richness was generally seen in naive subsets than in memory subsets. Clonotype sharing across several donors was observed for 4% to 5.5% of naive CD4 clonotypes.

The naive CD8 population came from CD45RO-negative cells selected for CCR7, without terminally differentiated effector memory CD45RA+ cells. This CDR3 has 17 residues. The sequencing sample was made of naive CD8+ T cells from PBMCs. The chain has TRBV12-2 and TRBJ2-1; the DNA was not compared with TRBD2, the D call given in the table. TRBV12-2 corresponds to a pseudogene. This TCR derives from a man in his late teens or twenties in good health. Some clones in this sample may be carry-over from other donors' samples. The CDR3 nucleotides are TGTGCAAGTCGCTTAGCGCGGCCCCCAGTCCTACACAATGAGCAGTTCTTC. Translation: CASRLARPPVLHNEQFF.